This T cell receptor (delta chain) was captured by sequencing in a study of Vδ1+ human thymocytes. CDR1 is TSWWSYY, CDR2 QGS, per germline. Trimming took 10 bases from V and 5 from J, leaving 38 bases between them. The CDR3 has 20 residues. The sorted cells were CD3+ Vdelta1+ Vdelta2- thymocytes from alphabeta-depleted thymus. Purity of the sorted Vdelta1+ thymocytes ranged from roughly 96% to 99.6%. Extracted RNA was reverse transcribed into cDNA. CDR3 amplicons came from multiplex PCR with pooled V-gene forward and constant-region reverse primers. TCRdb fed the multiplex PCR reads into CATT to redo clone calling. The table has roughly 50,000 delta-chain clones, about 15% seen once. Comment on this clone: What it recognizes is unknown. Other DNA sequences from this sample encode an identical CDR3 as well.

Findings of the study overall: Highly polyclonal TRG and TRD repertoires with Gaussian CDR3 length distributions appeared in thymus. TRG sequences recurred across donors, whereas TRD sequences stayed essentially private. Unlike peripheral blood Vdelta1+ controls, thymic delta-chain sequences included about 20% Vdelta2 and few Vdelta3.

This TCR came from a boy younger than two who had congenital heart surgery. Material for sequencing was Vdelta1+ gamma-delta thymocytes from the thymus. Subset given: FACS-sorted CD3+ TCRalphabeta- TCRVdelta1+ TCRVdelta2- thymocytes. This rearrangement joins TRDV1 to TRDJ1; possible D gene TRDD3, 5 bases. The CDR3 coding sequence is TGTGCTCACCCAGTTCTTGGAATCCTCGGGGACGCCCGTACACCTGATAAACTCATCTTT. As protein: CAHPVLGILGDARTPDKLIF.